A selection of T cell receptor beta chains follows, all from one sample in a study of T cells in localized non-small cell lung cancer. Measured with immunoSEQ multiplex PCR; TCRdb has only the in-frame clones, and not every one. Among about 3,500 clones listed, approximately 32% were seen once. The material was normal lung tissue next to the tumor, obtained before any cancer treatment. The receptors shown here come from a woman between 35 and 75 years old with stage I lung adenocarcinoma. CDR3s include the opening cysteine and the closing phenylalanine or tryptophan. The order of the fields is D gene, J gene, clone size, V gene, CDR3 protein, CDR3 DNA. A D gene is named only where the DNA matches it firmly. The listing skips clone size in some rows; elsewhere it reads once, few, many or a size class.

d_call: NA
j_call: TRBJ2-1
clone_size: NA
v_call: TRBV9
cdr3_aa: CASIRQGPTLGEQFF
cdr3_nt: TGTGCCAGCATCAGACAAGGGCCCACTCTAGGAGAGCAGTTCTTC

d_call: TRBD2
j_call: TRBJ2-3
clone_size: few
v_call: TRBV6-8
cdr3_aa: CASGRGTDTQYF
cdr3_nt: TGTGCCAGCGGGAGGGGCACAGATACGCAGTATTTT

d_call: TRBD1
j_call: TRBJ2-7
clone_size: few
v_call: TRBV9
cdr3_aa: CASSVGPGTGAYEQYF
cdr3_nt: TGTGCCAGCAGCGTAGGCCCCGGGACAGGGGCCTACGAGCAGTACTTC

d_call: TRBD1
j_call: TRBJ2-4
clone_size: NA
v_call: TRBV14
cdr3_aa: CASSQISGGKVAKNIQYF
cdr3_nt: TGTGCCAGCAGCCAAATCTCAGGGGGCAAGGTAGCCAAAAACATTCAGTACTTC

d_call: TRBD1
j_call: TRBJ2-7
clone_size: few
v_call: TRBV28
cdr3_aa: CASRRDRGFSYEQYF
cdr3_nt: TGTGCCAGCAGAAGGGACAGGGGCTTCTCCTACGAGCAGTACTTC

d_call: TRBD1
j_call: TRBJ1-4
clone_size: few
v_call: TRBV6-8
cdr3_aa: CASSGEDRGVVPNEKLFF
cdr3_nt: TGTGCCAGCAGTGGCGAGGACAGGGGAGTGGTACCAAATGAAAAACTGTTTTTT

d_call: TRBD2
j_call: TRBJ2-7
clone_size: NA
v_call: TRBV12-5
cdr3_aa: CASGLGLAGYEQYF
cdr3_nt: TGTGCTAGTGGTTTGGGTCTAGCGGGGTACGAGCAGTACTTC

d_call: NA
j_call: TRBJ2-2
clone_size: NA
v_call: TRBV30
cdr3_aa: CASGTGNTGELFF
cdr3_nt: TGTGCCTCCGGGACGGGGAACACCGGGGAGCTGTTTTTT

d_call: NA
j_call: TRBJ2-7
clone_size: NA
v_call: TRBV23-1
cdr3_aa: CASSHTVSYYEQYF
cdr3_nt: TGCGCCAGCAGTCACACAGTTTCCTACTACGAGCAGTACTTC

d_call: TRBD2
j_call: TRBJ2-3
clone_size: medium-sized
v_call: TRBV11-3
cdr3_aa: CASSLGPGGSYTDTQYF
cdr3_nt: TGTGCCAGCAGCTTAGGGCCGGGAGGCAGCTACACAGATACGCAGTATTTT

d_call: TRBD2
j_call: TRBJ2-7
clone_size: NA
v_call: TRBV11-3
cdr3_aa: CASSSGLAVYEQYF
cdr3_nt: TGTGCCAGCAGCTCGGGACTAGCGGTCTACGAGCAGTACTTC

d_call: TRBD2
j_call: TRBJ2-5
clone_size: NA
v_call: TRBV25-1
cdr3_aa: CASSTGLAGDRAQYF
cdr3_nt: TGTGCCAGCAGTACAGGACTAGCGGGAGATCGGGCCCAGTACTTC